This T cell receptor beta chain came from a study of blood T cell repertoires in COVID-19. At the level of the study: Whether acute or convalescent, the COVID-19 samples came from the United States, Italy and Spain. T cells, B-cell-depleted T cells, or PBMCs provided the cDNA or gDNA that served as material.

Germline trimming cut 5 bases from V and 3 bases from J; bases unmatched to any gene: 8. Germline CDR1 reads SGHAT; CDR2 reads FQDESV (reference sequence). The CDR3 runs 15 residues. In the authors' methods: Researchers report that nucleated cell counts were estimated from reference gene primer amplification. Method: immunoSEQ multiplex PCR; TCRdb's copy keeps in-frame clones and lacks some. The DNA gave D and trimming, while V, J and clone size come from that table. The sample carries approximately 76,000 clones, around 91% recorded once. Sequenced input: peripheral blood. The origin of this receptor is a human donor in a cohort sampled during active COVID-19. The chain joins TRBV11-1 to TRBJ1-1; TRBD1 matches at 8 bases. The CDR3 nucleotides are TGTGCCAGCAGCCCTCGGACAGGGAGGGACACTGAAGCTTTCTTT. Translation: CASSPRTGRDTEAFF.